The 25 T cell receptor beta chains given below trace back to one sample, sequenced in a study of CD8 T cells in ankylosing spondylitis. Which antigens these TCRs recognize remains unknown. MiXCR was run by TCRdb on the 5' RACE reads, yielding one entry per CDR3 protein. The sample contains roughly 700,000 distinct CDR3 sequences, around 20% of which appear only once. General observations from the study: Several highly homologous variants formed a TCR beta motif that appeared characteristic of ankylosing spondylitis blood.

The sequenced material came from blood, either unsorted or a sorted T cell fraction (not recorded which). Receptor source: a male donor with ankylosing spondylitis.

This clonotype was picked up a small number of times. This chain links TRBV12-3 or TRBV12-4 with TRBJ2-1; TRBD2 is a possible D gene (6 bases). This CDR3 is built from 16 residues. The V and J ends lost 7 bases and 7 bases respectively, with 23 bases between them. The CDR3 region has the DNA TGTGCCAGCACCGAGCTGAGGGGAGGTCGAGTGAATGAGCAGTTCTTC. Residues: CASTELRGGRVNEQFF.

CDR3 in DNA: TGCGCCAGCAGCTTGGGGACTAGCGGTTTTGAGACCCAGTACTTC. It codes for CASSLGTSGFETQYF. The V gene is TRBV5-1, the J gene TRBJ2-5, with TRBD2 matching over 10 bases. From germline, CDR1 is SGHRS and CDR2 YFSETQ. The CDR3 is made up of 15 amino acids. V shed 0 bases and J 5 bases; nucleotides not matched to a gene: 4. Supplemented by reference TRBV5-1 and TRBJ2-5, the full variable domain reads KAGVTQTPRYLIKTRGQQVTLSCSPISGHRSVSWYQQTPGQGLQFLFEYFSETQRNKGNFPGRFSGRQFSNSRSEMNVSTLELGDSALYLCASSLGTSGFETQYFGPGTRLLVL.

The rearrangement links TRBV3-1 to TRBJ2-2, with 8 bases that match TRBD1. The length of the CDR3 is 16 residues. The trim removed 4 bases at V and 3 bases at J, leaving 7 bases unmatched. Germline-derived CDR1 and CDR2 are LGHDT and YNNKEL (reference sequence). The CDR3 DNA reads TGTGCCAGCAGCCGCCTGACAGGGGCGGACACCGGGGAGCTGTTTTTT. Residues: CASSRLTGADTGELFF.

The chain couples TRBV6-6 to TRBJ1-1; 11 bases line up with TRBD1. Germline CDR1 reads MNHNY; CDR2 reads SVGAGI (reference sequence). The J segment lost 7 bases and the V segment lost 7 bases, leaving 5 bases of the junction unmatched. This CDR3 comprises 13 residues. The CDR3 sequence is CASMRTGGLEAFF. CDR3 nucleotide sequence: TGTGCCAGCATGAGGACAGGGGGCCTTGAAGCTTTCTTT.

The chain carries TRBV20-1 and TRBJ2-2; maybe TRBD2 (6 bases). The germline CDR1 and CDR2 sequences are DFQATT and SNEGSKA (reference sequence). This CDR3 is built from 15 residues. V was shortened by 3 bases and J by 1 base, with 12 bases between the two germline ends. The CDR3 DNA sequence: TGCAGTGCTAGGGCCTGGGACTTGAACACCGGGGAGCTGTTTTTT. Amino acids: CSARAWDLNTGELFF.

The J gene is TRBJ2-6, the V gene TRBV7-3, with TRBD1 identical over 7 bases. Germline V gene lookup returns CDR1 SGHTA and CDR2 FQGTGA. The junction had 2 bases not matched to a gene; V was cut back by 5 bases and J by 4 bases. The CDR3 is 14 amino acids. The CDR3 loop is CASSKDRGANVLTF. In DNA form, the CDR3 reads TGTGCCAGCAGCAAGGACAGGGGGGCCAACGTCCTGACTTTC.

This clonotype occurred a few times. For the CDR3, the DNA is TGTGCCAGCAGCAACTTTTGGGGGGACGAGCAGTACTTC. This translates into CASSNFWGDEQYF. The V gene is TRBV3-1, the J gene TRBJ2-7; the D gene is possibly TRBD2 (6 bases). Germline CDR1 reads LGHDT; CDR2 reads YNNKEL (reference sequence). V was pared by 5 bases and J by 5 bases, with 13 bases between. The CDR3 runs 13 residues.

This chain links TRBV7-9 with TRBJ1-5; perhaps TRBD1 as D (6 bases). Trimming shortened V by 2 bases and J by 12 bases, and 11 bases separated the two germline ends. This CDR3 has 12 amino acids. Per germline, CDR1 SEHNR and CDR2 FQNEAQ (reference sequence). The CDR3 nucleotides are TGTGCCAGCAGCTTACGGGCAGGGGACCAGCATTTT. Protein: CASSLRAGDQHF.

This clonotype occurred a few times. An end of the junction differs from the germline gene, which may be a read error. The chain recombines TRBV12-3 or TRBV12-4 with TRBJ2-1; 8 bases match TRBD2. CDR3 size: 17 residues. In DNA form, the CDR3 reads TGTGCCAGCAGTCTAGCCGCACTGGCGGGGGGCCGCAATGAGCAGTTCTTC. Translated: CASSLAALAGGRNEQFF.

In this sample, this clonotype turned up many times. As DNA, the CDR3 is TGCAGCGTTGTTTTCTCCCCCTTCCCTAGCGCTCAAGAGACCCAGTACTTC. It translates to CSVVFSPFPSAQETQYF. The gene calls are TRBV29-1 and TRBJ2-5; D is possibly TRBD2 (6 bases). Trimming stripped 4 bases from V and 2 bases from J, with 23 bases between. The CDR3 consists of 17 residues. CDR1 is SQVTM, CDR2 ANQGSEA, per germline.

The V and J genes are TRBV5-1 and TRBJ1-2; no firm D call. This CDR3 is built from 14 residues. Per the germline V gene, CDR1 is SGHRS and CDR2 is YFSETQ. With 2 bases removed from V and 8 bases from J, the gap between germline ends came to 16 bases. In DNA, the CDR3 is TGCGCCAGCAGCTTAGAATTGACCCTGGGAGGCTACACCTTC. This sequence encodes CASSLELTLGGYTF.

The chain combines TRBV9 with TRBJ2-3; TRBD2 is a possible D gene (6 bases). Germline values: CDR1 SGDLS, CDR2 YYNGEE. The CDR3 totals 15 residues. The V end lost 0 bases, the J end lost 6 bases, and 14 bases lay between the germline ends. The DNA of the CDR3 is TGTGCCAGCAGCGTAGAGACATTGAGCGGGGATACGCAGTATTTT. It yields the protein CASSVETLSGDTQYF. The complete variable domain, with remaining parts taken from reference TRBV9 and TRBJ2-3, reads DSGVTQTPKHLITATGQRVTLRCSPRSGDLSVYWYQQSLDQGLQFLIQYYNGEERAKGNILERFSAQQFPDLHSELNLSSLELGDSALYFCASSVETLSGDTQYFGPGTRLTVL.

This clonotype was counted a few times. J is TRBJ2-1 and V is TRBV29-1; a possible D gene is TRBD2 (7 bases). This CDR3 has 15 amino acids. Germline V gene lookup returns CDR1 SQVTM and CDR2 ANQGSEA. The V end was cut by 4 bases, the J end by 5 bases, with 18 bases between. The CDR3 sequence is CSVVLWTRGNNEQFF. The CDR3 nucleotides read TGCAGCGTTGTGTTGTGGACTAGGGGGAACAATGAGCAGTTCTTC.

The chain carries TRBV7-6 and TRBJ2-1; D is tentatively TRBD1 or TRBD2 (5 bases each). Germline-derived CDR1 and CDR2 are SGHVS and FNYEAQ. The CDR3 is 17 residues long. Trimming removed 5 bases from V and 6 bases from J, with 23 bases in between. CDR3 region: CASSAWDADPPGNEQFF. The CDR3 DNA is TGTGCCAGCAGCGCCTGGGACGCCGATCCACCGGGCAATGAGCAGTTCTTC. Full variable domain (rest looked up from reference TRBV7-6 and TRBJ2-1): GAGVSQSPRYKVTKRGQDVALRCDPISGHVSLYWYRQALGQGPEFLTYFNYEAQQDKSGLPNDRFSAERPEGSISTLTIQRTEQRDSAMYRCASSAWDADPPGNEQFFGPGTRLTVL.

This clonotype was counted between two and nine times. The rearrangement uses TRBV20-1 and TRBJ1-6; no reliable D call. V was shortened by 1 base and J by 8 bases, with 15 bases between the two germline ends. CDR3 length equals 15 residues. Germline lookup yields CDR1 DFQATT and CDR2 SNEGSKA (reference sequence). CDR3 residues: CSARVTNEGYSPLHF. The CDR3 DNA reads TGCAGTGCTAGAGTCACGAACGAGGGCTATTCACCCCTCCACTTT.

The chain uses TRBV7-6 and TRBJ2-2; D might be TRBD1 or TRBD2, each matching 5 bases. Trimming removed 4 bases from V and 5 bases from J, with 26 bases in between. Germline CDR1 reads SGHVS; CDR2 reads FNYEAQ. The CDR3 has 19 residues. The CDR3 is CASSSPSGPPPEGTGELFF. In DNA form, the CDR3 reads TGTGCCAGCAGCTCGCCCTCGGGACCCCCTCCCGAGGGGACCGGGGAGCTGTTTTTT.

This chain connects TRBV7-9 to TRBJ2-7, with 8 positions matching TRBD1. The length of the CDR3 is 16 residues. V shed 5 bases and J 6 bases; nucleotides not matched to a gene: 15. CDR1 and CDR2 (germline): SEHNR, FQNEAQ (reference sequence). The CDR3 region is CASSTPDQGAKGEQYF. The CDR3 DNA follows: TGTGCCAGCAGCACCCCAGACCAGGGGGCGAAGGGCGAGCAGTACTTC.

In its sample, this clonotype was seen a few times. The chain has TRBV29-1 and TRBJ1-6, with D possibly being TRBD1 (5 bases). Germline values: CDR1 SQVTM, CDR2 ANQGSEA. This CDR3 comprises 16 residues. The CDR3 DNA is TGCAGTGGAGCCACCAGGGACCAACGCTATAATTCACCCCTCCACTTT. Protein sequence: CSGATRDQRYNSPLHF.

The rearrangement joins TRBV5-5 to TRBJ2-7, with D uncertain. Germline V lookup: CDR1 SGHKS, CDR2 YYEKEE (reference sequence). Trimming removed 7 bases from V and 1 base from J, with 12 bases in between. The CDR3 contains 13 residues. CDR3 DNA: TGTGCCAGCTGCTGGACCGCTTCCTACGAGCAGTACTTC. Its protein product is CASCWTASYEQYF.

This clonotype has more than one count but fewer than ten. The rearrangement joins TRBV28 to TRBJ1-6, with D maybe TRBD1 (5 bases). Trimming left V 3 bases short and J 7 bases short, with 10 bases between. CDR1 is MDHEN and CDR2 is SYDVKM in the germline V gene. The CDR3 length is 14 residues. Here the CDR3 DNA reads TGTGCCAGCAGTTTCAGGGCGAGGAATTCACCCCTCCACTTT. This codes for CASSFRARNSPLHF.

This clonotype was seen a few times. The V call is TRBV7-6, the J call TRBJ1-2; D uncertain. In germline, CDR1 is SGHVS, CDR2 FNYEAQ. V lost 1 base and J 1 base, leaving 10 bases between the germline ends. This CDR3 has 15 residues. The CDR3 sequence: CASSLDEENNYGYTF. CDR3 DNA sequence: TGTGCCAGCAGCTTAGATGAGGAGAATAACTATGGCTACACCTTC. The complete variable domain, with remaining parts taken from reference TRBV7-6 and TRBJ1-2, reads GAGVSQSPRYKVTKRGQDVALRCDPISGHVSLYWYRQALGQGPEFLTYFNYEAQQDKSGLPNDRFSAERPEGSISTLTIQRTEQRDSAMYRCASSLDEENNYGYTFGSGTRLTVV.

This clonotype was detected only a few times. J is TRBJ2-5 and V is TRBV6-2 or TRBV6-3; 8 bases match TRBD2. Unmatched junction bases numbered 13, after V lost 6 bases and J lost 7 bases. The CDR3 is 15 amino acids. The germline gives CDR1 MNHEY, CDR2 SVGEGT. As DNA, the CDR3 is TGTGCCAGCAGCGTTGCGGGAGGTCCAGGTGGGACCCAGTACTTC. Its translation is CASSVAGGPGGTQYF.

This clonotype was seen a few times. The gene calls are TRBV4-1 and TRBJ2-3; D remains unclear. The CDR3 contains 14 residues. Germline V lookup: CDR1 MGHRA, CDR2 YSYEKL. The ends were cut back, 1 base at V and 6 bases at J, with 11 bases in the middle. This CDR3 reads CASSQVENPDTQYF. DNA for the CDR3: TGCGCCAGCAGCCAAGTCGAGAATCCGGATACGCAGTATTTT.

This clonotype was picked up a small number of times. This chain connects TRBV20-1 to TRBJ1-2; D unresolved. CDR1 is DFQATT and CDR2 is SNEGSKA in the germline V gene (reference sequence). Trimming took 2 bases from V and 3 from J, leaving 7 bases between them. The CDR3 runs to 12 residues. CDR3 sequence (DNA): TGCAGTGCTAGACCCCGGGACTATGGCTACACCTTC. This encodes CSARPRDYGYTF.

This clonotype was picked up a small number of times. This sequence joins TRBV6-1 and TRBJ1-1, with a weak D call TRBD1 (6 bases). Germline loops: CDR1 MNHNS, CDR2 SASEGT. This CDR3 is 13 amino acids long. Trimming cost V 6 bases and J 2 bases, with 10 bases left between them. The CDR3 coding sequence is TGTGCCAGCAGATCACAGGGAAACACTGAAGCTTTCTTT. The encoded protein is CASRSQGNTEAFF.